A single sample is the source of the 19 T cell receptor beta chains below, sequenced in a study of graft-versus-host responses after intestinal transplantation. Their antigen targets remain unknown. Assay: immunoSEQ multiplex PCR; the TCRdb copy retains only in-frame clones and omits some. The repertoire holds over 70,000 clones, with approximately 96% as singletons. Source: unstimulated CD8+ T cells sorted from spleen or lymph node cells, taken before intestinal transplant. The receptors come from a human donor who received an intestinal transplant.

This chain uses TRBV28 with TRBJ1-1; a weak D match, TRBD1 (6 bases). There are 14 residues in the CDR3. Germline V gives CDR1 MDHEN, CDR2 SYDVKM. V dropped 5 bases and J dropped 7 bases, with 17 bases sitting between them. This CDR3 is CASSRGQGPNEAFF. The CDR3, as DNA: TGTGCCAGCAGTAGAGGTCAGGGGCCCAATGAAGCTTTCTTT.

The rearrangement uses TRBV4-1 and TRBJ2-1; 9 nucleotides align to TRBD2. The germline CDR1 and CDR2 sequences are MGHRA and YSYEKL. The V and J ends lost 5 bases and 2 bases, in that order; junction bases with no gene match: 10. This CDR3 comprises 17 residues. This chain's CDR3 is CASSYFSGGLTYNEQFF. The DNA for the CDR3 is TGCGCCAGCAGCTACTTTAGCGGGGGCCTTACCTACAATGAGCAGTTCTTC.

V and J are TRBV4-1 and TRBJ1-5; tentative D call: TRBD1 (5 bases). The V gene's germline CDR1 is MGHRA and CDR2 YSYEKL. The CDR3 consists of 16 residues. V shed 3 bases and J shed 11 bases, with 23 bases lying between them. The CDR3 reads CASSQGLPPSGAAQHF. The DNA of the CDR3 is TGCGCCAGCAGCCAGGGACTGCCTCCAAGTGGGGCCGCCCAGCATTTT.

This chain links TRBV5-5 with TRBJ1-4, with a weak D call TRBD1 (5 bases). V lost 0 bases and J 8 bases, leaving 8 bases between the germline ends. The germline gives CDR1 SGHKS, CDR2 YYEKEE (reference sequence). The CDR3 is made up of 13 amino acids. This chain's CDR3 is CASSLGGPEKLFF. The CDR3, as DNA: TGTGCCAGCAGCTTGGGGGGCCCGGAAAAACTGTTTTTT.

The chain employs TRBV4-1 and TRBJ2-1; perhaps D is TRBD1 or TRBD2 (5 bases each). In germline, CDR1 is MGHRA, CDR2 YSYEKL. V was pared by 3 bases and J by 6 bases, with 15 bases between. The CDR3 sequence is 15 residues long. CDR3 loop: CASSQAGTEGNEQFF. Written as DNA, the CDR3 is TGCGCCAGCAGCCAGGCCGGGACCGAGGGCAATGAGCAGTTCTTC.

This clone was seen only once. J is TRBJ2-3 and V is TRBV27; D is ambiguous. Per the germline V gene, CDR1 is MNHEY and CDR2 is SMNVEV (reference sequence). V gave up 7 bases and J gave up 4 bases, with 0 bases separating them. The CDR3 extends over 9 amino acids. The CDR3 sequence: CASTDTQYF. CDR3 coding DNA: TGTGCCAGCACAGATACGCAGTATTTT.

The chain combines TRBV4-2 with TRBJ2-2, with TRBD2 matching 9 bases. V trimming: 3 bases; J trimming: 7 bases; junction bases outside the gene matches: 15. The CDR3 consists of 18 residues. Per germline, CDR1 LGHNA and CDR2 YNFKEQ. CDR3 nucleotide sequence: TGTGCCAGCAGCCACTTCAGAGCGGGAGGCCAGCAGATCGGGGAGCTGTTTTTT. Protein: CASSHFRAGGQQIGELFF.

The chain carries TRBV7-6 and TRBJ1-2; D call uncertain. CDR3 length equals 14 residues. From germline, CDR1 is SGHVS and CDR2 FNYEAQ. Trimming left V 4 bases short and J 8 bases short, with 17 bases between. The DNA of the CDR3 is TGTGCCAGCAGCTCTCCCTGGCTCCTGACGGGCTACACCTTC. The encoded protein is CASSSPWLLTGYTF.

J is TRBJ2-7 and V is TRBV27; D might be TRBD1 or TRBD2, each matching 5 bases. The V end was cut by 2 bases, the J end by 4 bases, with 9 bases between. The CDR3 sequence is 13 residues long. CDR1 and CDR2 from the germline V gene are MNHEY and SMNVEV (reference sequence). The CDR3 protein is CASSLRGDYEQYF. The CDR3, as DNA: TGTGCCAGCAGTTTAAGAGGGGATTACGAGCAGTACTTC.

The V call is TRBV9, the J call TRBJ2-3, with 11 nucleotides matching TRBD2. The V and J ends lost 4 bases and 2 bases, in that order; junction bases with no gene match: 3. The CDR3 spans 15 residues. Per germline, CDR1 SGDLS and CDR2 YYNGEE. This chain's CDR3 is CASSPTSGTTDTQYF. The CDR3 DNA follows: TGTGCCAGCAGCCCGACTAGCGGGACCACAGATACGCAGTATTTT. The full variable domain, in which reference TRBV9 and TRBJ2-3 provide the parts outside the CDR3, is DSGVTQTPKHLITATGQRVTLRCSPRSGDLSVYWYQQSLDQGLQFLIQYYNGEERAKGNILERFSAQQFPDLHSELNLSSLELGDSALYFCASSPTSGTTDTQYFGPGTRLTVL.

This clone was seen just once. J is TRBJ1-5 and V is TRBV6-5, with D possibly being TRBD1 (6 bases). With 6 bases removed from V and 4 bases from J, the gap between germline ends came to 16 bases. CDR3 length: 15 amino acids. The germline CDR1 and CDR2 sequences are MNHEY and SVGAGI. The CDR3 reads CASSPAGVNNQPQHF. The CDR3 nucleotides read TGTGCCAGCAGCCCCGCAGGGGTTAATAATCAGCCCCAGCATTTT.

V usage is TRBV27 and J usage is TRBJ2-7; D may be TRBD1 (5 bases). V lost 7 bases and J 1 base, leaving 17 bases between the germline ends. The CDR3 totals 15 residues. Germline V gives CDR1 MNHEY, CDR2 SMNVEV (reference sequence). The CDR3 nucleotides are TGTGCCAGCAAACAGGCGGCGGTGGGTTCCTACGAGCAGTACTTC. Its translation is CASKQAAVGSYEQYF.

The chain couples TRBV19 to TRBJ2-1; TRBD1 or TRBD2 may be the D gene (5 bases each). The CDR3 sequence is 16 residues long. Trimming removed 5 bases at V and 1 base at J, with 15 bases between. Germline CDR1 LNHDA, CDR2 SQIVND (reference sequence). CDR3 sequence reads: CASSPSRDLSYNEQFF. The CDR3 bases are TGTGCCAGTAGTCCCTCCAGGGACCTATCCTACAATGAGCAGTTCTTC.

The rearrangement joins TRBV19 to TRBJ2-1; D not resolved. Trimming stripped 4 bases from V and 5 bases from J, with 9 bases between. CDR1 and CDR2 (germline): LNHDA, SQIVND (reference sequence). The length of the CDR3 is 13 residues. As DNA, the CDR3 is TGTGCCAGTAGTAGCGGAATCAACAATGAGCAGTTCTTC. Amino acids: CASSSGINNEQFF.

The V and J genes are TRBV7-3 and TRBJ2-1, with 10 bases that match TRBD1. CDR1 is SGHTA, CDR2 FQGTGA, per germline. Trimming cost V 0 bases and J 7 bases; bases outside gene matches: 6. CDR3 size: 16 residues. DNA of the CDR3: TGTGCCAGCAGCTTAACGACAGGGGGCATCCGGAATGAGCAGTTCTTC. Its translation: CASSLTTGGIRNEQFF.

V usage is TRBV27 and J usage is TRBJ2-7, with 9 nucleotides matching TRBD2. The CDR3 is made up of 15 amino acids. The junction had 8 bases not matched to a gene; V was cut back by 6 bases and J by 2 bases. The germline V gene encodes CDR1 MNHEY and CDR2 SMNVEV (reference sequence). The CDR3 region is CASRPDSGSAYEQYF. Written as DNA, the CDR3 is TGTGCCAGCAGACCCGATAGCGGGAGTGCCTACGAGCAGTACTTC.

The CDR3 is CASGFLAGDGYTF. The CDR3 nucleotides read TGTGCTAGTGGTTTTCTTGCAGGTGATGGCTACACCTTC. The rearrangement links TRBV12-5 to TRBJ1-2, with D uncertain. Germline lookup yields CDR1 LGHNT and CDR2 FRNRAP. The V and J ends lost 3 bases and 6 bases respectively, with 11 bases between them. The CDR3 runs to 13 residues.

The chain combines TRBV11-1 with TRBJ2-5, with a weak D call TRBD1 (6 bases). Germline loops: CDR1 SGHAT, CDR2 FQDESV (reference sequence). Trimming cost V 1 base and J 2 bases, with 8 bases left between them. CDR3 size: 14 residues. In DNA form, the CDR3 reads TGTGCCAGCAGCTTAGGGCAGGGGCAAGAGACCCAGTACTTC. Translated, it gives CASSLGQGQETQYF.

The chain carries TRBV11-2 and TRBJ2-7; 7 bases are a match to TRBD1. The CDR3 consists of 14 residues. J gave up 4 bases and V 3 bases, and 6 bases lay outside the gene matches. Looked up from germline, CDR1 is SGHAT and CDR2 is FQNNGV. The CDR3 sequence: CASSFGTAIYEQYF. The CDR3 nucleotides read TGTGCCAGCAGCTTCGGGACAGCGATTTACGAGCAGTACTTC.